This entry concerns a single T cell receptor beta chain. Its antigen is still unknown. This specimen comes from a study of CD8 T cells in ankylosing spondylitis. Each CDR3 protein is one row after TCRdb ran MiXCR on the 5' RACE reads. The repertoire holds a few hundred thousand distinct CDR3 sequences, 6.5% to 10% seen once, with less than 15% in the top ten. The CDR3 has 13 amino acids. V lost 3 bases and J 4 bases, leaving 9 bases between the germline ends. CDR1 and CDR2 (germline): SGHNT, YENEEA. Study-level findings and limits: The study identified a TCR beta motif of eight highly homologous variants that appeared characteristic of ankylosing spondylitis blood.

The TCR comes from a male donor with ankylosing spondylitis. The chain carries TRBV11-3 and TRBJ2-5; D is possibly TRBD1 (5 bases). Material: blood, either unsorted or a sorted T cell fraction (not recorded which). DNA of the CDR3: TGTGCCAGCAGCTTGGGGCAGCTAGAGACCCAGTACTTC. Residues: CASSLGQLETQYF.